These T cell receptor beta chains were read from a single sample in a study of CD8 T cells in Susac syndrome. TCRdb re-derived calls from the immunoSEQ multiplex PCR reads in MiXCR, one entry per CDR3 protein. Of 65,000 to 80,000 distinct CDR3 sequences in the sample, 91% were seen once. The sample comprised CD8+ T cells from PBMCs. The origin of the receptors is a human donor with multiple sclerosis. Each CDR3 is given without its conserved first and last residue.

v_gene,j_gene,CDR3aa
TRBV9,TRBJ2-5,ASSVVQNGETQY
TRBV6-6,TRBJ2-5,ASQREVNQETQY
TRBV6-5,TRBJ1-1,ASSYLQTGPTEAF
TRBV11-2,TRBJ1-4,ASSFRGRKEKLF
TRBV4-1,TRBJ2-7,ASSQEGVFNEQY
TRBV5-6,TRBJ2-5,ASSSAQDGETQY
TRBV19,TRBJ1-1,ASSILGGTEAS
TRBV13,TRBJ1-4,ASSSDREGGKTNEKLF
TRBV28,TRBJ2-7,ASSPVDVHYEQY
TRBV2,TRBJ2-7,ASSEWQGYEQY
TRBV7-9,TRBJ2-5,ASSLERSQETQY
TRBV3-1,TRBJ1-1,ASSQDPNHTEAF
TRBV5-5,TRBJ1-5,ASSLDVSNQPQH
TRBV2,TRBJ2-7,ASSLTLTGAYEQY
TRBV7-9,TRBJ1-4,ASTLRDRGGGGEKLF
TRBV27,TRBJ2-7,ASWDRGYEQY